A single sample is the source of the 12 T cell receptor beta chains below, sequenced in a study of identical twins (dated by TCRdb to about 2016). Library generation was performed with 5' RACE. Sequencing took place on an Illumina HiSeq 2000. TCRdb redid the processing of the public reads, applying fastp at Q25 and MiXCR, and retained in-frame beta chains. Rows matching on CDR3 protein sequence are summarized as one entry with the most common DNA and genes. The sample profile shows fewer than 250,000 distinct CDR3 sequences; more than 15% of them were found once. The leading ten clones occupy over 35% of the sample. The sample was also reused in another study, on T cells expressing NK-cell markers.

The sample was CD8+ T cells sorted from blood. These receptors were taken from a woman between 18 and 29 years old in good health.

The rearrangement uses TRBV10-1 and TRBJ2-1; TRBD2 might be the D (5 bases). This CDR3 spans 15 amino acids. V lost 3 bases and J 0 bases, leaving 9 bases between the germline ends. The V gene's germline CDR1 is WNHNN and CDR2 SYGVQD (reference sequence). The CDR3 DNA reads as TGCGCCAGCAGTGAAGCGGATCTCTCCTACAATGAGCAGTTCTTC. Translating it yields CASSEADLSYNEQFF.

This sequence joins TRBV27 and TRBJ2-7; the match to TRBD2 covers 15 bases. Trimming took 4 bases from V and 7 from J; bases not matched to a gene: 5. From germline, CDR1 is MNHEY and CDR2 SMNVEV (reference sequence). This CDR3 has 15 amino acids. The CDR3 is CASSSGTSGGREQYF. Here the CDR3 DNA reads TGTGCCAGCAGTTCGGGGACTAGCGGGGGGAGGGAGCAGTACTTC.

This clonotype was detected a few times. This chain joins TRBV6-5 and TRBJ1-2; D possibly corresponds to TRBD1 (5 bases). Germline V CDR1 and CDR2: MNHEY, SVGAGI. Trimming removed 2 bases from V and 4 bases from J, with 23 bases in between. The CDR3 totals 18 residues. The CDR3 DNA follows: TGTGCCAGCAGTTACAAAGCAGGGTTTACGCGGGGGATCTATGGCTACACCTTC. Translated, it gives CASSYKAGFTRGIYGYTF.

A note on this clonotype: One base away lies a much larger clone, so this may be a sequencing read error. Without the conserved terminal phenylalanine or tryptophan, this CDR3 likely stems from a read error. The J gene is TRBJ2-7, the V gene TRBV12-3 or TRBV12-4; 8 bases are a match to TRBD2. The CDR3 is 15 amino acids. Trimming took 5 bases from V and 2 from J; bases not matched to a gene: 8. Here the CDR3 DNA reads TGTGCCAGCAGTGAACCGGGACTAGATGCCTACGAGCAGTACTAC. Translation: CASSEPGLDAYEQYY.

The V call is TRBV5-1, the J call TRBJ2-5; D may be TRBD2 (5 bases). The CDR3 totals 14 residues. V was pared by 4 bases and J by 5 bases, with 15 bases between. Germline V gene lookup returns CDR1 SGHRS and CDR2 YFSETQ. CDR3 sequence (DNA): TGCGCCAGCAGCGGGAGCCTGGACGAGGAGACCCAGTACTTC. Translated, it gives CASSGSLDEETQYF.

This clonotype was detected only a few times. The chain employs TRBV11-2 and TRBJ2-7; D may be TRBD1 (6 bases). The CDR3 sequence is 15 residues long. Per germline, CDR1 SGHAT and CDR2 FQNNGV. Trimming took 2 bases from V and 2 from J, leaving 13 bases between them. The CDR3: CASSLTDREAYEQYF. In DNA, the CDR3 is TGTGCCAGCAGCTTAACGGACAGAGAAGCCTACGAGCAGTACTTC.

This clonotype was detected many times. The rearrangement joins TRBV7-8 to TRBJ2-2; unclear D gene. This CDR3 contains 12 residues. CDR1 and CDR2 from the germline V gene are SGHVS and FQNEAQ. V dropped 5 bases and J dropped 6 bases, with 7 bases sitting between them. As DNA, the CDR3 is TGTGCCAGCAGCAGGGAAGCCGGGGAGCTGTTTTTT. Translation: CASSREAGELFF.

The table lists this clonotype with a few counts. The J gene is TRBJ2-7, the V gene TRBV12-3 or TRBV12-4; D is unresolved. The V gene lost 1 base and the J gene lost 0 bases, with 10 bases spanning the gap. The CDR3 runs 15 residues. Here the CDR3 DNA reads TGTGCCAGCAGTTTAGGGGGTTCAGGCTCCTACGAGCAGTACTTC. Protein: CASSLGGSGSYEQYF.

The CDR3 loop is CASSLGTGSEAFF. CDR3 nucleotides: TGTGCCAGCAGCTTAGGGACAGGGAGTGAAGCTTTCTTT. The V call is TRBV11-3, the J call TRBJ1-1; 8 bases match TRBD1. Germline V gene data show CDR1 as SGHNT and CDR2 as YENEEA. J lost 7 bases, V lost 1 base, and 2 bases had no gene match. This CDR3 comprises 13 residues.

In DNA, the CDR3 is TGTGCCAGCAGCTTAGGTGTCCGGCACGAGCAGTACTTC. It yields the protein CASSLGVRHEQYF. V and J are TRBV7-9 and TRBJ2-7; D gene uncertain. The ends were cut back, 1 base at V and 5 bases at J, with 9 bases in the middle. Germline values: CDR1 SEHNR, CDR2 FQNEAQ (reference sequence). This CDR3 has 13 amino acids.

This clonotype has ten or more counts. The gene calls are TRBV7-9 and TRBJ2-1; possibly TRBD1 or TRBD2 for D (5 bases each). V lost 5 bases and J 8 bases, leaving 10 bases between the germline ends. Germline values: CDR1 SEHNR, CDR2 FQNEAQ (reference sequence). CDR3 length: 12 residues. The CDR3 protein is CASSPGSDEQFF. The CDR3 coding sequence is TGTGCCAGCAGCCCAGGGAGCGATGAGCAGTTCTTC.

This clonotype showed up just a few times. The CDR3 DNA is TGTGCCAGCAGCCCGTGGGGACTAGCGGGATTCTACGAGCAGTACTTC. It translates to CASSPWGLAGFYEQYF. The V and J genes are TRBV11-2 and TRBJ2-7, with 13 bases identical to TRBD2. Looked up from germline, CDR1 is SGHAT and CDR2 is FQNNGV. V was clipped by 5 bases and J by 3 bases; unmatched bases: 7. This CDR3 region has 16 residues. Filled out from reference TRBV11-2 and TRBJ2-7, the complete variable domain reads EAGVAQSPRYKIIEKRQSVAFWCNPISGHATLYWYQQILGQGPKLLIQFQNNGVVDDSQLPKDRFSAERLKGVDSTLKIQPAKLEDSAVYLCASSPWGLAGFYEQYFGPGTRLTVT.